Below, 15 T cell receptor beta chains from the same sample are listed, as sequenced in a study of T cells in tuberculosis. Data came from immunoSEQ multiplex PCR; TCRdb stores just in-frame clones and leaves some out. The sample has 40,000 to 50,000 clones; 95% are singletons. The sequencing input was PBMCs. The source of these receptors is a donor aged 10 to 29 with latent tuberculosis or without tuberculosis infection.

The rearrangement uses TRBV7-2 and TRBJ1-1; TRBD1 agrees at 7 bases. This CDR3 is 16 amino acids long. J gave up 3 bases and V 6 bases, and 13 bases lay outside the gene matches. Germline values: CDR1 SGHTA, CDR2 FQGNSA. The CDR3 nucleotides read TGTGCCAGCAGGAAGACAGGGAGTGGAATAGACACTGAAGCTTTCTTT. This gives the protein CASRKTGSGIDTEAFF. Using reference TRBV7-2 and TRBJ1-1 for the parts outside the CDR3, the full variable domain is GAGVSQSPSNKVTEKGKDVELRCDPISGHTALYWYRQSLGQGLEFLIYFQGNSAPDKSGLPSDRFSAERTGGSVSTLTIQRTQQEDSAVYLCASRKTGSGIDTEAFFGQGTRLTVV.

The chain couples TRBV5-1 to TRBJ2-5; TRBD1 matches at 11 bases. This CDR3 comprises 15 residues. Germline assignment: CDR1 SGHRS and CDR2 YFSETQ. V dropped 6 bases and J dropped 5; count of bases not matched to a gene: 9. The CDR3 reads CASIGGTGGRETQYF. The CDR3 bases are TGCGCCAGCATTGGAGGGACAGGGGGACGGGAGACCCAGTACTTC.

This clone was recorded only once. This chain uses TRBV5-1 with TRBJ2-1, with 8 bases identical to TRBD2. The germline CDR1 and CDR2 sequences are SGHRS and YFSETQ. The V gene end was trimmed by 2 bases and the J gene end by 14 bases; junction bases not matched to a gene: 3. The CDR3 length is 11 residues. The CDR3 DNA sequence: TGCGCCAGCAGCTTAGCGGGGGAGAAGTTCTTC. As protein: CASSLAGEKFF.

This chain links TRBV7-2 with TRBJ1-5; 7 positions match TRBD1. J was trimmed by 3 bases and V by 1 base; bases with no gene match: 3. Per germline, CDR1 SGHTA and CDR2 FQGNSA. This CDR3 contains 15 residues. The CDR3 DNA is TGTGCCAGCAGCTTAGGGGACAGCCTCAATCAGCCCCAGCATTTT. It encodes CASSLGDSLNQPQHF.

V is TRBV25-1 and J is TRBJ1-3; D remains unclear. V was shortened by 1 base and J by 0 bases, with 7 bases between the two germline ends. This CDR3 has 15 residues. Germline CDR1 reads MGHDK; CDR2 reads SYGVNS. The CDR3 reads CASSEFNNSGNTIYF. CDR3 sequence (DNA): TGTGCCAGCAGTGAATTTAACAACTCTGGAAACACCATATATTTT.

The CDR3 protein is CASSLVVTEAFF. The CDR3 nucleotides read TGTGCCAGCTCCCTTGTTGTCACTGAAGCTTTCTTT. The rearrangement joins TRBV18 to TRBJ1-1, with D unclear. This CDR3 contains 12 residues. The germline gives CDR1 KGHSH, CDR2 LQKENI. V dropped 6 bases and J dropped 4 bases, with 9 bases sitting between them.

This sequence joins TRBV25-1 and TRBJ2-5; the D is unclear. CDR3 size: 15 residues. Trimming removed 3 bases at V and 0 bases at J, with 11 bases between. CDR1 MGHDK and CDR2 SYGVNS come from the germline V gene. CDR3 protein: CASSDKHGDQETQYF. Written as DNA, the CDR3 is TGTGCCAGCAGTGACAAGCACGGAGACCAAGAGACCCAGTACTTC. Full variable domain (rest looked up from reference TRBV25-1 and TRBJ2-5): EADIYQTPRYLVIGTGKKITLECSQTMGHDKMYWYQQDPGMELHLIHYSYGVNSTEKGDLSSESTVSRIRTEHFPLTLESARPSHTSQYLCASSDKHGDQETQYFGPGTRLLVL.

This rearrangement joins TRBV27 to TRBJ2-3, with 11 bases that match TRBD1. Trimming cost V 5 bases and J 4 bases; bases outside gene matches: 5. There are 15 residues in the CDR3. Germline CDR1 MNHEY, CDR2 SMNVEV (reference sequence). The CDR3 DNA is TGTGCCAGCAGTAGACCGGGACAGGGGGCAGATACGCAGTATTTT. This encodes CASSRPGQGADTQYF.

This sequence joins TRBV27 and TRBJ1-1, with 8 bases aligning to TRBD1. The length of the CDR3 is 14 residues. The germline gives CDR1 MNHEY, CDR2 SMNVEV (reference sequence). Trimming took 6 bases from V and 0 from J; bases not matched to a gene: 3. The CDR3 nucleotides are TGTGCCAGCAGCATGGACAGGGTGAACACTGAAGCTTTCTTT. It codes for CASSMDRVNTEAFF.

CDR3 coding DNA: TGTGCCAGCAGCGTAGAAGGGACTAGCGTCGAGCAGTACTTC. As protein: CASSVEGTSVEQYF. The rearrangement links TRBV9 to TRBJ2-7, with TRBD2 identical over 10 bases. CDR1 SGDLS and CDR2 YYNGEE come from the germline V gene. The CDR3 sequence is 14 residues long. J gave up 6 bases and V 0 bases, and 3 bases lay outside the gene matches.

The J gene is TRBJ1-1, the V gene TRBV29-1; D not certain. With 5 bases removed from V and 1 base from J, the gap between germline ends came to 8 bases. The CDR3 covers 12 residues. Germline V gene lookup returns CDR1 SQVTM and CDR2 ANQGSEA. The CDR3 nucleotides read TGCAGCGTTCGTCCAGAGAACACTGAAGCTTTCTTT. Its translation is CSVRPENTEAFF.

In its sample, this clone was seen once. The CDR3 region is CASSYDTLKNTEAFF. The DNA for the CDR3 is TGCGCCAGCAGCTACGACACCTTAAAGAACACTGAAGCTTTCTTT. This chain joins TRBV5-1 and TRBJ1-1; D gene ambiguous. Trimming took off 3 bases at V and 1 base at J, with 13 bases between the two ends. The germline V gene encodes CDR1 SGHRS and CDR2 YFSETQ. The CDR3 is made up of 15 amino acids.

The V and J genes are TRBV6-4 and TRBJ1-6; 9 bases fit TRBD1. The CDR3 is made up of 15 amino acids. V lost 6 bases and J lost 10; bases outside the gene matches: 10. Germline loops: CDR1 MRHNA, CDR2 SNTAGT. CDR3: CASSLGQGSTSPLHF. DNA of the CDR3: TGTGCCAGCAGCCTCGGACAGGGGAGCACCTCACCCCTCCACTTT.

The chain recombines TRBV10-3 with TRBJ1-1; 7 bases match TRBD1. CDR1 is ENHRY, CDR2 SYGVKD, per germline. J gave up 4 bases and V 6 bases, and 8 bases lay outside the gene matches. The CDR3 length is 14 residues. CDR3 in DNA: TGTGCCATCAGCCAGGGGACAGAATCCACTGAAGCTTTCTTT. It translates to CAISQGTESTEAFF.

This chain links TRBV19 with TRBJ2-7; 9 nucleotides line up with TRBD1. Germline trimming cut 5 bases from V and 6 bases from J; bases unmatched to any gene: 11. Germline assignment: CDR1 LNHDA and CDR2 SQIVND (reference sequence). The CDR3 is 15 amino acids. CDR3 in amino acids: CASSPDRGGSREQYF. The DNA of the CDR3 is TGTGCCAGTAGTCCGGACAGGGGAGGATCGCGCGAGCAGTACTTC.